This TCR beta chain was observed in a study of regulatory T cells in long-lasting Graves disease (dated by TCRdb to the early 2020s). Background on the whole study: In the newly diagnosed Graves' disease group, patients had been taking antithyroid drugs for less than 3 months. Peripheral blood TCR sequencing and RNA sequencing compared persistent Graves' disease patients with newly diagnosed Graves' disease patients. The study was registered as a clinical trial and conducted in China. TCR sequencing covered about 13 persistent and around 20 newly diagnosed Graves' disease patients, about 35 samples in total.

To prepare the library, multiplex PCR was applied. Sequenced on an Illumina HiSeq 4000. TCR beta libraries were built with iRepertoire HTBI primers and Arm-PCR amplification of CDR3 regions. Before sequencing, the PCR products went through gel purification. In the original analysis: Across samples, roughly 60 TRBV and 13 to 15 TRBJ segments were identified and used for gene usage analysis of CDR3 amino acid clonotypes. Filtered high-quality paired reads were merged into contigs using COPE and FqMerger. BLAST was used to align contigs to IMGT TRBV, TRBD and TRBJ reference genes, with CDR3 defined following IMGT. Any clonotype with a frequency above 0.1% was counted as a highly expanded clone. Repertoire diversity was measured by Shannon entropy, and V-J evenness by the Gini coefficient. Clonotypes shared by more than one individual were considered public. TCRdb applied fastp at Q25 and MiXCR to the public reads, then kept only in-frame beta chains. Under each unique CDR3 protein, matching rows form one entry showing the most common genes and DNA. The V and J calls, along with clone size, are taken from TCRdb and not from the paper's own processing. Present in this sample are almost 450,000 distinct CDR3 sequences, roughly 17% of which were seen just once. The ten top clones hold around a tenth of the sample.

What the authors observed across the whole study: Only peripheral blood was studied, because thyroid tissue, the primary lesion, was inaccessible. TRBV28, TRBJ1-2 and TRBJ2-5 were preferentially used in persistent disease, while TRBV20-1 and TRBJ2-1 were favored in newly diagnosed disease. The small sample size was acknowledged by the authors as a limitation that may reduce accuracy. Patients with persistent disease shared more public clonotypes (fewer than 3,000) than newly diagnosed patients did (about 1,000). Lower TCR Shannon entropy and fewer highly expanded clones were observed in persistent Graves' disease patients than in newly diagnosed patients, which suggested clonal expansion. Only the TCR beta chain was sequenced and analyzed.

The time point label here, explained by the study, means: newly diagnosed GD, antithyroid drugs for less than 3 months. RNA was extracted from PBMCs in TRIzol for both TCR sequencing and RNA sequencing. The diagnosis of Graves' disease followed American Thyroid Association guidelines. The patients came from an endocrinology department in Xi'an, China. Each patient gave 9 to 10 milliliters of peripheral blood, collected in an EDTA anticoagulant tube. Ficoll Paque Plus density gradient separation was used to isolate PBMCs, and no additional T cell sorting was done. An Agilent 2100 Bioanalyzer and agarose gel were used to check RNA quality, and a NanoDrop 2000 was used to measure RNA concentration. The CDR3 spans 13 residues, from the cysteine through the phenylalanine. The retained sequence is limited to the CDR3, 39 bases, with the frame set at the first base. The germline V gene supplies CDR1 MDHEN and CDR2 SYDVKM. V was cut back by 6 bases and J by 0 bases, leaving a gap of 9 bases between them.

This clonotype was detected ten times or more. Its antigen remains undetermined. Per-base quality was not reported, and no clone a single base away is much larger than it. In addition, the sample was reused for a study of T cells in Graves' hyperthyroidism and ophthalmopathy. Per the second study: Stable Graves' hyperthyroidism was defined as no progression to ophthalmopathy during 18 months of follow-up. The hyperthyroidism patients were between 18 and 65 years old and newly diagnosed, with a disease duration of less than 2 months. The study excluded patients with uncontrolled infections, other autoimmune diseases, pregnancy or lactation. Diagnoses were based on clinical symptoms, serum thyroxine and TRAb, thyroid ultrasound and orbital computed tomography. The TCR CDR3 was subjected to a first round of RT-PCR using the HTBI primer set and the Qiagen OneStep RT-PCR kit. Most expanded thyroid clonotypes (frequency above 0.001) were also detected in blood, a finding suggesting that blood repertoires may reflect thyroid immune responses. A model built on a 13 V-J signature distinguished ophthalmopathy from stable hyperthyroidism, reaching around 87% sensitivity and 81.08% specificity in cross-validation and 80%/75% in testing. In validation, the model predicted progression to ophthalmopathy with approximately 70% sensitivity and 72% to 85% specificity, a median of approximately 6.5 months before onset. To identify distinguishing TCR V-J signatures, a discovery cohort of some 99 patients was used, comprising 40 to 45 with Graves' ophthalmopathy and around 57 with stable Graves' hyperthyroidism. Whether ophthalmopathy could be predicted prospectively was tested in an independent validation cohort made up of 18 hyperthyroidism patients plus 17 patients who later progressed to ophthalmopathy. For training and testing, the 100 or so patients in the discovery cohort were randomly divided in a 7:3 ratio. In roughly six Graves' hyperthyroidism patients, the study also compared T-cell repertoires from thyroid tissue with T-cell repertoires from blood. After sampling, hyperthyroidism patients received methimazole starting at 30 mg daily, and ophthalmopathy patients received high-dose intravenous methylprednisolone. Libraries were constructed in a second round of multiplex PCR, after which size selection and purification were carried out. The libraries were sequenced on an Illumina HiSeq2000 using paired-end 100 bp reads. Raw data were processed with SOAPnuke, discarding reads with adapters, uncalled bases, mean Phred below 15, or no exact constant-primer or identifier match. High-quality paired reads were merged using COPE v1.2.5, and each unique nucleotide sequence was defined as a clonotype. MiTCR v1.1 was used to align the clonotypes against IMGT TRBV, TRBD and TRBJ reference segments. The analysis included only V-J combinations with a frequency above 0.0001, which together covered over 98% of the repertoires. The TCS score was defined as F50 (clonal expansion) divided by E x V (chaos), with BLOSUM62-based TCRdist calculated between CDR3 peptides within each V-J. Welch's t-statistics and random forest reduced several hundred V-J features to 10 to 15, which were used in a naive Bayes classifier (R e1071). Sample size was not statistically predetermined, and blinding of investigators to group allocation was not performed. The paper reports TCR Vbeta CDR3 sequencing of some 140 peripheral blood samples: some 44 ophthalmopathy, fewer than 80 hyperthyroidism and around 17 progressor patients.

The sequenced sample was peripheral blood mononuclear cells (PBMCs), obtained at new diagnosis, from a patient treated with antithyroid drugs. The sequence was obtained from a woman in her 30s with Graves disease. Donor details come from another sample of the same person, matched by shared clones. The chain joins TRBV28 to TRBJ2-7; the D gene assignment is ambiguous. The CDR3 region: CASRPRYSYEQYF. At the DNA level, the sequence is TGTGCCAGCAGGCCTAGATACTCCTACGAGCAGTACTTC.